A selection of T cell receptor beta chains follows, all from one sample in a study of T cells after yellow fever vaccination. In TCRdb, the 5' RACE reads were re-called with MiXCR into one record per CDR3 protein. Among some 600,000 distinct CDR3 sequences, 9% to 15% were seen once, and the ten largest hold under 15%. This specimen consisted of PBMCs, obtained on the day of the yellow fever booster vaccination. Source of these receptors: a man aged 25-45 years who received the YFV17D yellow fever vaccine. Each CDR3 is given with its conserved first and last residue. The order of the fields is CDR3 length, J gene, clone size, V gene, D gene, CDR3 DNA, CDR3 protein. The D gene is left open where the match is weak. The listing skips clone size in some rows; elsewhere it reads once, few, many or a size class.

>14|TRBJ2-2|few|TRBV11-3|.
TGTGCCAGCAGGTTACTTAGCGGCACCGGGGAGCTGTTTTTT
CASRLLSGTGELFF
>16|TRBJ2-3|.|TRBV12-3/TRBV12-4|.
TGTGCCAGCAGTTTTTACGGCGAAGGGGCCACAGATACGCAGTATTTT
CASSFYGEGATDTQYF
>17|TRBJ2-5|few|TRBV28|TRBD2
TGTGCCAGCAGCCCCGACCTAGATAGAAGCGGGAGAGAGACCCAGTACTTC
CASSPDLDRSGRETQYF
>17|TRBJ2-1|few|TRBV7-8|.
TGTGCCAGCAGCCCCCCGACAGCGTTGAGCTCCTACAATGAGCAGTTCTTC
CASSPPTALSSYNEQFF
>15|TRBJ2-3|many|TRBV6-1|.
TGTGCCAGCAGTGCGTTACTAGGTTTCACAGATACGCAGTATTTT
CASSALLGFTDTQYF
>15|TRBJ2-7|few|TRBV3-1|.
TGTGCCAGCAGCCAAGAGTGGACTACGAACTACGAGCAGTACTTC
CASSQEWTTNYEQYF
>12|TRBJ2-7|few|TRBV29-1|.
TGCAGCGTTGACCCCAGGGCCTACGAGCAGTACTTC
CSVDPRAYEQYF
>12|TRBJ2-1|many|TRBV7-2|.
TGTGCCAGCAGCTTCGGAGCGAATGAGCAGTTCTTC
CASSFGANEQFF
>15|TRBJ2-7|few|TRBV5-1|TRBD2
TGCGCCAGCAGCCATGCGACTAGCAGCCCCTACGAGCAGTACTTC
CASSHATSSPYEQYF
>13|TRBJ2-7|.|TRBV7-9|.
TGTGCCAGCAGCTCCCTCAGGGTCTACGAGCAGTACTTC
CASSSLRVYEQYF
>15|TRBJ2-5|many|TRBV5-5|.
TGTGCCAGCACCTCTTTGAATGGGGGGTTAGAGACCCAGTACTTC
CASTSLNGGLETQYF
>16|TRBJ1-5|few|TRBV4-3|.
TGCGCCAGCAGCCAAGAACCTAACGCGGCCTCACGGCCCCAGCATTTT
CASSQEPNAASRPQHF
>13|TRBJ2-5|.|TRBV20-1|.
TGCAGTGCCGAAAACAGGGCCGGGGAGACCCAGTACTTC
CSAENRAGETQYF
>14|TRBJ2-1|once|TRBV21-1|.
TGTGCCAGCAGGGCAGGGGTCTCCTACAATGAGCAGTTCTTC
CASRAGVSYNEQFF
>13|TRBJ1-2|.|TRBV20-1|TRBD1
TGCAGTGCTACCAGAGGGGGCAACTATGGCTACACCTTC
CSATRGGNYGYTF
>13|TRBJ1-4|few|TRBV6-1|TRBD1
TGTGCCAATGAGACAGGGTCGGATGAAAAACTGTTTTTT
CANETGSDEKLFF
>12|TRBJ2-7|few|TRBV29-1|.
TGCAGCGTTGAAAAAGGGGACTACGAGCAGTACTTC
CSVEKGDYEQYF
>14|TRBJ2-3|.|TRBV20-1|.
TGCAGTGCTAGAGACACATTAGGCACAGATACGCAGTATTTT
CSARDTLGTDTQYF
>14|TRBJ2-1|few|TRBV14|.
TGTGCCAGCAGCCAAGACTTTGGTAAGAGTGAGCAGTTCTTC
CASSQDFGKSEQFF
>14|TRBJ2-1|.|TRBV20-1|TRBD2
TGCAGTGCCCCGGGCGGGACTACCTACAATGAGCAGTTCTTC
CSAPGGTTYNEQFF
>13|TRBJ1-2|.|TRBV6-6|.
TGTGCCAGCAGTTACGGGAATAACTATGGCTACACCTTC
CASSYGNNYGYTF
>15|TRBJ2-6|few|TRBV5-5|.
TGTGCCAGCAGCTACGCTAGCTCTGGGGCCAACGTCCTGACTTTC
CASSYASSGANVLTF
>13|TRBJ2-5|many|TRBV7-2|.
TGTGCCAGCAGCTTCGAGAGTCAACAGACCCAGTACTTC
CASSFESQQTQYF